These 25 T cell receptor beta chains were all obtained from the same sample, sequenced in a study of blood T cell repertoires in COVID-19. Some clones are missing from TCRdb's copy, which holds only in-frame ones; the method was immunoSEQ multiplex PCR. The table records about 89,000 clones, around 88% of them present only once. Sample: peripheral blood. The receptors shown here come from a man older than 75 with active or convalescent COVID-19.

The gene calls are TRBV18 and TRBJ2-1; 15 bases line up with TRBD2. V was pared by 6 bases and J by 8 bases, with 8 bases of the junction left unmatched. Germline CDR1 and CDR2: KGHSH and LQKENI. There are 16 residues in the CDR3. CDR3 loop: CASSRGLAGGLDEQFF. The CDR3 nucleotides read TGTGCCAGCTCTCGTGGACTAGCGGGAGGGTTAGATGAGCAGTTCTTC. The full variable domain, completed using reference TRBV18 and TRBJ2-1, is NAGVMQNPRHLVRRRGQEARLRCSPMKGHSHVYWYRQLPEEGLKFMVYLQKENIIDESGMPKERFSAEFPKEGPSILRIQQVVRGDSAAYFCASSRGLAGGLDEQFFGPGTRLTVL.

This chain joins TRBV3-1 (or the pseudogene TRBV3-2) and TRBJ1-2, with TRBD1 as a possible D gene (5 bases). Trimming left V 3 bases short and J 7 bases short, with 12 bases between. The length of the CDR3 is 13 residues. In germline, CDR1 is LGHDT, CDR2 YNNKEL (reference sequence). The CDR3 loop reads CASSHDSGGGYTF. The DNA for the CDR3 is TGTGCCAGCAGCCACGACAGCGGGGGTGGCTACACCTTC.

The chain has TRBV7-8 and TRBJ2-1, with D possibly matching TRBD2 (6 bases). With 7 bases removed from V and 5 bases from J, the gap between germline ends came to 21 bases. The CDR3 runs 16 residues. Germline CDR1 and CDR2: SGHVS and FQNEAQ. CDR3 bases: TGTGCCAGCAACAACCTCGGACTATGGGTCGACAATGAGCAGTTCTTC. Its translation is CASNNLGLWVDNEQFF.

The chain uses TRBV7-9 and TRBJ1-2; D call uncertain. Trimming took 3 bases from V and 2 from J, leaving 7 bases between them. Per the germline V gene, CDR1 is SEHNR and CDR2 is FQNEAQ (reference sequence). This CDR3 has 13 amino acids. CDR3 bases: TGTGCCAGCAGCTTTCGGGAAAACTATGGCTACACCTTC. Amino acid sequence: CASSFRENYGYTF.

The rearrangement uses TRBV6-5 and TRBJ2-7; D is undetermined. CDR1 and CDR2 (germline): MNHEY, SVGAGI. Trimming removed 10 bases at V and 3 bases at J, with 10 bases between. The CDR3 loop spans 11 amino acids. This CDR3 is CATPGDYEQYF. CDR3 nucleotide sequence: TGTGCCACCCCGGGTGACTACGAGCAGTACTTC.

The chain has TRBV7-2 and TRBJ2-3; 8 bases map to TRBD2. Germline V CDR1 and CDR2: SGHTA, FQGNSA. The CDR3 totals 16 residues. V trimming: 5 bases; J trimming: 0 bases; junction bases outside the gene matches: 7. The CDR3 is CASSLNSGASTDTQYF. As DNA, the CDR3 is TGTGCCAGCAGCCTCAATAGCGGGGCTAGCACAGATACGCAGTATTTT.

The chain has TRBV28 and TRBJ1-1; possible D gene TRBD1, 6 bases. The germline gives CDR1 MDHEN, CDR2 SYDVKM. The CDR3 is 12 amino acids. The CDR3 is CASLTGNTEAFF. The CDR3 nucleotides read TGTGCGTCCCTGACAGGGAACACTGAAGCTTTCTTT.

This clone has just one count. This rearrangement joins TRBV6-6 to TRBJ2-7, with D possibly being TRBD2 (5 bases). Trimming left V 5 bases short and J 1 base short, with 15 bases between. The CDR3 sequence is 15 residues long. The V gene's germline CDR1 is MNHNY and CDR2 SVGAGI (reference sequence). CDR3 protein: CASSHLDLRSYEQYF. In nucleotides, the CDR3 is TGTGCCAGCAGTCACTTGGACTTACGATCCTACGAGCAGTACTTC.

The genes are TRBV19 and TRBJ1-5; D is possibly TRBD1 (6 bases). There are 15 residues in the CDR3. Germline CDR1 is LNHDA and CDR2 is SQIVND (reference sequence). V was pared by 6 bases and J by 7 bases, with 19 bases between. The CDR3 coding sequence is TGTGCCAGTAGACCCGGACAGATCTTGGACCAGCCCCAGCATTTT. It codes for CASRPGQILDQPQHF.

The CDR3 is CASSERTSFVLTF. The CDR3 bases are TGCGCCAGCAGCGAACGGACTTCCTTCGTCCTGACTTTC. The chain uses TRBV4-1 and TRBJ2-6; D may be TRBD2 (5 bases). This CDR3 has 13 amino acids. V dropped 5 bases and J dropped 12 bases, with 14 bases sitting between them. CDR1 is MGHRA, CDR2 YSYEKL, per germline.

V is TRBV7-6 and J is TRBJ2-7, with TRBD1 matching over 10 bases. The germline gives CDR1 SGHVS, CDR2 FNYEAQ. The CDR3 is made up of 15 amino acids. With 5 bases clipped from V and 3 bases from J, the junction kept 7 bases outside the gene matches. CDR3 nucleotides: TGTGCCAGCAGCCTAGGACAGGGGGGCGGCTACGAGCAGTACTTC. It codes for CASSLGQGGGYEQYF.

The chain has TRBV4-2 and TRBJ2-2, with 8 bases identical to TRBD2. CDR3 length: 15 residues. Germline-derived CDR1 and CDR2 are LGHNA and YNFKEQ. The ends lost 6 bases at V and 0 bases at J; junction bases unmatched: 3. CDR3 sequence (DNA): TGTGCCAGCAGTGTCGGGAGGGCGAACACCGGGGAGCTGTTTTTT. This encodes CASSVGRANTGELFF.

In nucleotides, the CDR3 is TGTGCCAGCAGGGGCCTCTCTGGAAACACCATATATTTT. Translation gives CASRGLSGNTIYF. The J gene is TRBJ1-3, the V gene TRBV6-5; D is unclear. V gave up 6 bases and J gave up 0 bases, with 6 bases separating them. CDR1 MNHEY and CDR2 SVGAGI come from the germline V gene. The CDR3 contains 13 residues.

The chain has TRBV2 and TRBJ1-2; D not resolved. The CDR3 consists of 14 residues. Trimming left V 2 bases short and J 4 bases short, with 11 bases between. Germline CDR1 reads SNHLY; CDR2 reads FYNNEI. The CDR3 loop reads CASSESGFSYGYTF. Here the CDR3 DNA reads TGTGCCAGCAGTGAATCCGGGTTCTCCTATGGCTACACCTTC.

This rearrangement joins TRBV4-2 to TRBJ2-1; D is possibly TRBD1 (7 bases). Deletions cut 4 bases from V and 4 bases from J, with 14 bases between. The CDR3 has 15 residues. CDR1 and CDR2 from the germline V gene are LGHNA and YNFKEQ. The CDR3 coding sequence is TGTGCCAGCAGCCGGCTATCAGGGGGGTACAATGAGCAGTTCTTC. Its protein product is CASSRLSGGYNEQFF.

The chain links TRBV11-3 to TRBJ2-1; 7 bases line up with TRBD1. Looked up from germline, CDR1 is SGHNT and CDR2 is YENEEA. The V gene end was trimmed by 3 bases and the J gene end by 5 bases; junction bases not matched to a gene: 7. The CDR3 has 15 amino acids. CDR3 DNA: TGTGCCAGCAGCTTTATGACAGGGAGTGACAATGAGCAGTTCTTC. This gives the protein CASSFMTGSDNEQFF.

CDR3: CASSRDTVFSTEAFF. DNA of the CDR3: TGTGCCAGCAGTCGGGACACGGTTTTTAGCACTGAAGCTTTCTTT. This chain uses TRBV2 with TRBJ1-1, with a tentative D call TRBD1 (6 bases). The CDR3 covers 15 residues. V dropped 5 bases and J dropped 4 bases, with 17 bases sitting between them. Germline CDR1 is SNHLY and CDR2 is FYNNEI.

The chain couples TRBV7-2 to TRBJ2-3, with 7 bases lining up with TRBD1. Germline lookup yields CDR1 SGHTA and CDR2 FQGNSA. V shed 2 bases, J shed 1 base, and the junction held 6 bases outside the gene matches. The CDR3 is 16 amino acids. CDR3 residues: CASSLRGQLGTDTQYF. The CDR3 nucleotides are TGTGCCAGCAGCTTAAGGGGGCAGCTGGGCACAGATACGCAGTATTTT.

The sample holds one count of this clone. This chain connects TRBV7-9 to TRBJ1-4, with 8 bases fitting TRBD1. The J segment lost 0 bases and the V segment lost 3 bases, leaving 0 bases of the junction unmatched. CDR1 and CDR2 (germline): SEHNR, FQNEAQ (reference sequence). The CDR3 sequence is 15 residues long. CDR3 sequence reads: CASSLGQATNEKLFF. CDR3 DNA sequence: TGTGCCAGCAGCTTGGGACAGGCAACTAATGAAAAACTGTTTTTT.

The chain has TRBV5-1 and TRBJ1-4; TRBD1 matches 7 bases. V trimming: 0 bases; J trimming: 7 bases; junction bases outside the gene matches: 6. The CDR3 is 15 amino acids. CDR1 is SGHRS and CDR2 is YFSETQ in the germline V gene. The CDR3 spells CASSLEGGTGEKLFF. The CDR3 DNA follows: TGCGCCAGCAGCTTGGAAGGGGGCACTGGTGAAAAACTGTTTTTT.

This chain joins TRBV9 and TRBJ2-3; 10 bases align to TRBD2. J was trimmed by 6 bases and V by 2 bases; bases with no gene match: 9. The germline V gene has CDR1 SGDLS and CDR2 YYNGEE. The CDR3 covers 16 residues. CDR3 coding DNA: TGTGCCAGCAGCGTTCCCCAAGCGGGAGGGCCGGATACGCAGTATTTT. Translation: CASSVPQAGGPDTQYF.

The chain links TRBV12-3 or TRBV12-4 to TRBJ1-6; no definite D call. The CDR3 is made up of 13 amino acids. The germline V and J ends were trimmed by 1 base and 9 bases, with 7 bases remaining between them. The chain's CDR3 is CASSLGTFSPLHF. The CDR3 region has the DNA TGTGCCAGCAGTTTAGGTACATTTTCACCCCTCCACTTT.

The chain employs TRBV7-9 and TRBJ1-2; D not resolved. Looked up from germline, CDR1 is SEHNR and CDR2 is FQNEAQ (reference sequence). The CDR3 length is 14 residues. The V gene lost 5 bases and the J gene lost 4 bases, with 14 bases spanning the gap. CDR3 amino acids: CASSALGLGYGYTF. CDR3 sequence (DNA): TGTGCCAGCAGCGCACTAGGTTTAGGCTATGGCTACACCTTC.

This sequence joins TRBV7-3 and TRBJ2-1, with D maybe TRBD2 (5 bases). Germline CDR1 is SGHTA and CDR2 is FQGTGA. V lost 1 base to trimming and J lost 9 bases, with 10 bases between them. The CDR3 is 13 residues long. The DNA for the CDR3 is TGTGCCAGCAGCTTAAACTCTCGGGGTGAGCAGTTCTTC. It codes for CASSLNSRGEQFF.

The chain uses TRBV2 and TRBJ1-1; 8 bases agree with TRBD1. The CDR3 is 17 amino acids. CDR1 and CDR2 (germline): SNHLY, FYNNEI. J gave up 4 bases and V 6 bases, and 16 bases lay outside the gene matches. CDR3 sequence (DNA): TGTGCCAGCAGCGTAGACAGGGGACTATTACGTAGCACTGAAGCTTTCTTT. Translated, it gives CASSVDRGLLRSTEAFF.